The rows below give T cell receptor beta chains drawn from one sample of a study of shared clonotypes between healthy human individuals. Measured with immunoSEQ multiplex PCR; TCRdb has only the in-frame clones, and not every one. The data show approximately 2.3 million clones, 93% seen once. The specimen was naive CD4+ T cells from PBMCs. The receptors were gathered from a man between 18 and 29 years old in good health. Some clones in this sample may be carry-over from other donors' samples. Both conserved end residues are part of each CDR3. The order of the fields is V gene, D gene, clone size, J gene, CDR3 DNA, CDR3 protein. The D gene is left open where the match is weak. Clone size, where shown, is once, few, many, or a class for clones that have expanded.

TRBV28	NA	NA	TRBJ2-7	TGTGCCAGCAGTTTATCGTCCGGAGGGATCTACGAGCAGTACTTC	CASSLSSGGIYEQYF
TRBV15	TRBD2	NA	TRBJ2-2	TGTGCCACCAGCAGAGTTGGTAGCGGGTTCCCCGGGGAGCTGTTTTTT	CATSRVGSGFPGELFF
TRBV28	NA	NA	TRBJ2-6	TGTGCCAGCAGTTTTGACAGGTGGTCCTCTGGGGCCAACGTCCTGACTTTC	CASSFDRWSSGANVLTF
TRBV7-2	TRBD1	NA	TRBJ2-1	TGTGCCAGCAGCCCAGGACAGGTTCTTCTTAATGAGCAGTTCTTC	CASSPGQVLLNEQFF
TRBV28	TRBD2	NA	TRBJ2-7	TGTGCCAGCACCCCCAGGGGACTAGCGGGTGGTGCGGGGGAGCAGTACTTC	CASTPRGLAGGAGEQYF
TRBV18	NA	NA	TRBJ2-7	TGTGCCAGCTCACCACCGACCAGGGTGGGCTACGAGCAGTACTTC	CASSPPTRVGYEQYF
TRBV6-5	NA	NA	TRBJ1-1	TGTGCCAGCAGTTACTCGAGTCGTAACACTGAAGCTTTCTTT	CASSYSSRNTEAFF
TRBV30	NA	NA	TRBJ2-7	TGTGCCTGGAGCAAACTCCAGGGCCGAAAGACCTACGAGCAGTACTTC	CAWSKLQGRKTYEQYF
TRBV28	NA	NA	TRBJ2-7	TGTGCCAGCAGTTTAGGCCCCTTAAAGTACGAGCAGTACTTC	CASSLGPLKYEQYF
TRBV5-1	TRBD2	NA	TRBJ2-1	TGCGCCAGCAGCTTGGCCCCGGGGGGAATAGGGAATGAGCAGTTCTTC	CASSLAPGGIGNEQFF
TRBV29-1	NA	NA	TRBJ2-1	TGCAGCGTTGTTCGGAGGGTCTCCTACAATGAGCAGTTCTTC	CSVVRRVSYNEQFF
TRBV7-2	TRBD2	NA	TRBJ2-1	TGTGCCAGCAGTCCTCCGGGACTAGCGGGAGAGGGTGAGCAGTTCTTC	CASSPPGLAGEGEQFF
TRBV7-6	NA	NA	TRBJ2-2	TGTGCCAGCAGCCGTCCCAGGGAAGGAGGGGAGCTGTTTTTT	CASSRPREGGELFF
TRBV28	NA	NA	TRBJ1-1	TGTGCCAGCAGTATCGGGGGGCTAGGGGAAGCTTTCTTT	CASSIGGLGEAFF
TRBV7-8	NA	NA	TRBJ2-7	TGTGCCAGCAGCTTACGACCCCTGGGGGGGCAGTACTTC	CASSLRPLGGQYF
TRBV10-3	NA	NA	TRBJ1-1	TGTGCCATCAGTGAGTCCCTGGGCCCCCTAACTTCGAACACTGAAGCTTTCTTT	CAISESLGPLTSNTEAFF
TRBV5-1	NA	NA	TRBJ1-2	TGCGCCAGCAGCTCATCGACAGGCTCTAGTGGCTACACCTTC	CASSSSTGSSGYTF
TRBV2	TRBD2	NA	TRBJ2-5	TGTGCCAGCAGACGCGGGAGTGAGACCCAGTACTTC	CASRRGSETQYF
TRBV5-6	NA	NA	TRBJ2-1	TGTGCCAGCAGCTTTACAGGGTACAATGAGCAGTTCTTC	CASSFTGYNEQFF
TRBV4-2	NA	NA	TRBJ2-2	TGTGCCAGCAGCCCCGGGACCGGGGAGCTGTTTTTT	CASSPGTGELFF
TRBV4-2	TRBD1	NA	TRBJ2-5	TGTGCCAGCAGCCAAGTCCAAGGGACAGGACAATCGGAGACCCAGTACTTC	CASSQVQGTGQSETQYF
TRBV5-1	TRBD2	NA	TRBJ2-1	TGCGCCAGCAGACGGACTAGCGGTAGCTCCTACAATGAGCAGTTCTTC	CASRRTSGSSYNEQFF
TRBV11-1	TRBD1	NA	TRBJ2-7	TGTGCCAGCAGCCGACCCGGGACAGGCCACGAGCAGTACTTC	CASSRPGTGHEQYF
TRBV11-3	NA	once	TRBJ2-3	TGTGCCAGCAGCCCAGACAAAGCCACAGATACGCAGTATTTT	CASSPDKATDTQYF
TRBV5-1	NA	NA	TRBJ2-7	TGCGCCAGCAGCCCCATCCCTGGAGGACCGATCTACGAGCAGTACTTC	CASSPIPGGPIYEQYF
TRBV18	NA	once	TRBJ2-1	TGTGCCAGCTCACCCCGGACGCAGGGTGACGAGCAGTTCTTC	CASSPRTQGDEQFF
TRBV19	NA	NA	TRBJ2-3	TGTGCCAGTACGGACCATGGCACAGATACGCAGTATTTT	CASTDHGTDTQYF
TRBV18	TRBD2	NA	TRBJ2-2	TGTGCCAGCTCACCCTACTGGACTAGCGGGAACACCGGGGAGCTGTTTTTT	CASSPYWTSGNTGELFF
TRBV7-9	TRBD1	NA	TRBJ2-3	TGTGCCAGCAGCCTCGGGACAGGGAACACAGATACGCAGTATTTT	CASSLGTGNTDTQYF
TRBV4-1	NA	NA	TRBJ2-7	TGCGCCAGCAGCCAAGTAGTTTTACTTAACGAGCAGTACTTC	CASSQVVLLNEQYF
TRBV29-1	TRBD1	NA	TRBJ2-3	TGCAGCGTGGCGGGACAGGGATCCTCCACAGATACGCAGTATTTT	CSVAGQGSSTDTQYF
TRBV7-3	NA	NA	TRBJ1-4	TGTGCCAGCAGCCCAGGTGCCAATGAAAAACTGTTTTTT	CASSPGANEKLFF
TRBV20-1	NA	NA	TRBJ1-2	TGCAGTGCTAGACTGGCCGGGGGCTACACCTTC	CSARLAGGYTF
TRBV5-1	TRBD2	NA	TRBJ2-1	TGCGCCAGCAGCCCCCAGTGGACTAGCGGGAGGGCAAATGAGCAGTTCTTC	CASSPQWTSGRANEQFF
TRBV9	TRBD1	NA	TRBJ2-7	TGTGCCAGCAGCCCCCTACCGGGACAGCCTTCCTACGAGCAGTACTTC	CASSPLPGQPSYEQYF
TRBV6-1	NA	NA	TRBJ1-5	TGTGCCAGCAGTGAAGGCAGGCGGCCCGGTCAGCCCCAGCATTTT	CASSEGRRPGQPQHF
TRBV5-4	NA	NA	TRBJ2-3	TGTGCCAGCACCTTGGGAGGCAGCGGCACAGATACGCAGTATTTT	CASTLGGSGTDTQYF
TRBV6-6	TRBD1	NA	TRBJ2-3	TGTGCCAGCAGTTACGCCACAGGGGGGTGGACAGATACGCAGTATTTT	CASSYATGGWTDTQYF
TRBV6-6	NA	NA	TRBJ2-7	TGTGCCAGCAGTTTTTGGGGGGCAGGAGGAGAGCAGTACTTC	CASSFWGAGGEQYF
TRBV9	NA	NA	TRBJ1-3	TGTGCCAGCAGCGTAGAGGGCGGCTCCTCTGGAAACACCATATATTTT	CASSVEGGSSGNTIYF
TRBV28	NA	NA	TRBJ1-2	TGTGCCAGCAGTTCGCAGGGAAGTGGAAATGGCTACACCTTC	CASSSQGSGNGYTF
TRBV19	TRBD2	NA	TRBJ2-1	TGTGCCAGTAGTATAGTCCTAGCGGGAGCCTACAATGAGCAGTTCTTC	CASSIVLAGAYNEQFF
TRBV30	NA	few	TRBJ1-5	TGTGCCTGGAGTCGAACTAGGGCCAATCAGCCCCAGCATTTT	CAWSRTRANQPQHF
TRBV27	NA	NA	TRBJ1-5	TGTGCCAGCAGTTTATTGTCCAGAGACCCTAGCAATCAGCCCCAGCATTTT	CASSLLSRDPSNQPQHF
TRBV7-9	NA	NA	TRBJ2-5	TGTGCCAGCAGCGGATGGGACTCGCGAGAGACCCAGTACTTC	CASSGWDSRETQYF
TRBV5-8	TRBD2	NA	TRBJ2-7	TGTGCCAGCAGCTCCGGACTAGGGCGCTACGAGCAGTACTTC	CASSSGLGRYEQYF
TRBV6-1	NA	NA	TRBJ1-3	TGTGCCAGCAGTGAAATATGGGGATCTGGAAACACCATATATTTT	CASSEIWGSGNTIYF
TRBV6-1	NA	NA	TRBJ2-1	TGTGCCAGCGCCGCGGGGAGGTGGAATGAGCAGTTCTTC	CASAAGRWNEQFF
TRBV27	NA	NA	TRBJ1-1	TGTGCCAGCAGTTTATGGGTGGAGGATACTGAAGCTTTCTTT	CASSLWVEDTEAFF
TRBV12-2	NA	NA	TRBJ2-7	TGTGCAAGTCGCTTATACCAGGAGAATAGGTACGAGCAGTACTTC	CASRLYQENRYEQYF
TRBV28	NA	NA	TRBJ1-6	TGTGCCAGCAGTTTGGCACCATATAATTCACCCCTCCACTTT	CASSLAPYNSPLHF
TRBV5-1	NA	NA	TRBJ2-7	TGCGCCAGCAGCTTGGTAGACAGTTTACCCTACGAGCAGTACTTC	CASSLVDSLPYEQYF
TRBV5-1	NA	NA	TRBJ2-5	TGCGCCAGCAGCTTCGGCGCATCAGTAGAGGAGACCCAGTACTTC	CASSFGASVEETQYF
TRBV2	NA	few	TRBJ1-2	TGTGCCAGCAGTGACCCCCGAGGGGGAGGAAACTATGGCTACACCTTC	CASSDPRGGGNYGYTF